One TCR beta chain is described in this entry. No cognate antigen has been identified for it. There are no base qualities to consult, and no much larger clone falls within one base. CDR1 and CDR2, per the germline V gene, are SGHAT and FQNNGV. Trimming at the junction amounts to 6 bases on V and 4 bases on J, and the germline ends lie 21 bases apart. The CDR3 has 16 amino acids, counting the end cysteine and phenylalanine. Kept here is only the CDR3 DNA, which spans 48 bases and is read in frame from base 1. The donors were healthy, HIV-negative adults who had no recently reported acute infections or vaccinations. All donors were Caucasian adults living in Nashville, Tennessee, USA. CD4+ T cells were enriched through magnetic negative selection, after which naive cells were positively selected on CD45RA and the remaining negative fraction served as the memory subset. Blood was collected by leukapheresis, and PBMCs were isolated by Ficoll-Histopaque density gradient centrifugation and then cryopreserved in liquid nitrogen vapor phase. Analytical flow cytometry was used to check the purity and quantity of every magnetically sorted T cell population. Genomic DNA was isolated from every sorted fraction and measured by UV absorbance on a Nanodrop 2000c.

This entry is derived from a study of shared clonotypes between healthy human individuals (dated by TCRdb to the early 2020s). Turning to the overall study: The cohort included a few men and two women between 18 and 49 years of age. Between about 0.94 and 8.9 billion PBMCs per donor were obtained by leukapheresis. Blood TCR repertoires of roughly 5 healthy adults were deeply sequenced to estimate repertoire size and the extent of clonotype sharing between individuals. Libraries were prepared and TCR repertoires were sequenced by different laboratories using diverse techniques, in order to increase sequencing depth and limit assay-specific biases. For each donor, CD4 naive and CD4 memory were each run on three plates, CD8 naive on two plates, and CD8 memory on one plate.

Paper-wide results and their limitations: About 4.5% of naive CD4, 3.5% of naive CD8, approximately 2% of memory CD4, and 0.4% of memory CD8 clonotypes were shared across several donors. Pairwise subsampling indicated that sequencing depth was expected to affect the degree of clonotype sharing among donors. Estimated clonotype richness was generally larger for naive than for memory subsets. Clonotypes shared by all four sorted-subset donors showed higher generation probabilities than non-shared clonotypes. Only blood was sampled, and tissue TCR repertoires likely differ from those in blood. Incomplete sequencing was indicated by rarefaction of sorted-subset datasets, despite the large sequencing depth. Because the study included only a small number of donors, the genetic and exposure-history diversity represented was limited.

Using the deep immunoSEQ assay, multiplex PCR amplified TCR CDR3 regions from genomic DNA. Extracted genomic DNA from each cell subset was spread evenly across all wells of several immunoSEQ 96-well plates, with each plate serving as a replicate. For sorted subsets, around 200 ng genomic DNA, equal to about 30,000 T cell genomes, was loaded into each replicate PCR. Purified libraries were quantified with a Qubit 3.0 fluorometer, sized on a Bioanalyzer 2100, and re-quantified with the KAPA Library Quantification kit. A separate single-read 150-cycle Illumina NextSeq 550 flow cell was used to sequence each immunoSEQ 96-well plate. On the authors' methods: Because the immunoSEQ output held only junctional sequences and lacked quality scores, the filtering could not match the filtering applied to full-length reads. Sequences were annotated with PyIR, a Python wrapper for IgBLAST v1.9, and V/J genes and CDR3 were assigned using IMGT germline references. Any read was removed if the V/J assignment was weak (E-value above 1e-6), the CDR3 was missing, or the read contained stop codons, out-of-frame junctions, or ambiguous translated residues. A V3J clonotype was defined by an identical inferred V gene, J gene, and CDR3 amino acid sequence. To compute the percentage overlap between repertoires, the number of shared unique clonotypes was divided by the size of the smaller repertoire. Three approaches were used to assess repertoire richness: RTK rarefaction, the Chao1 estimator, and Recon v2.1 estimates of unobserved clonotypes. For all TCRbeta clonotypes obtained by the gDNA method from a few donors, generation probabilities were computed with OLGA. In its TCRdb copy, this immuneACCESS table keeps in-frame sequences only and misses some clones. Where compared with another copy, unresolved V genes explain less than half of these, and the others have no known cause. The V and J calls and the clone size are those of that table, but D and trimming were determined from the DNA. Within this sample are approximately 530,000 clones, with about 95% of them counted one time only. Together, the top ten hold roughly 0.06% of the sample.

This sequence originates from a woman between 25 and 40 years old in good health. Sequenced: naive CD4+ T cells sorted from blood. The label giving this sample's cell subset or site can be read as: CD45RA+ positively selected. The rearranged segments are TRBV11-2 and TRBJ2-5; the D gene is perhaps TRBD1 or TRBD2, each of them matching over 5 bases. The DNA is as follows: TGTGCCAGCAGATCCGTCGGGGCCCGGCGTCGAGAGACCCAGTACTTC. It codes for CASRSVGARRRETQYF.